This note documents a single TCR beta chain sequence. Profiled with immunoSEQ multiplex PCR; TCRdb holds only in-frame clones, not every one. Counted here are 150,000 to 200,000 clones, about 82% occurring once; the ten biggest clones make up roughly 7%. Trimming removed 0 bases at V and 2 bases at J, with 5 bases between. CDR1 is LGHNA, CDR2 YSLEER, per germline. This CDR3 comprises 13 residues. The sample is drawn from a study of blood T cell repertoires in COVID-19. In the study overall: Material from acute and convalescent COVID-19 was sourced from the United States, Italy and Spain. Nucleic acid was either cDNA or gDNA, and it came from T cells, B-cell-depleted T cells, or PBMCs.

This TCR was recovered from a man aged 50 or older with active or convalescent COVID-19. Material: peripheral blood. The rearrangement uses TRBV4-3 and TRBJ2-7; D remains ambiguous. CDR3 region: CASSQDPTYEQYF. DNA of the CDR3: TGCGCCAGCAGCCAAGATCCTACCTACGAGCAGTACTTC.